This is a list of T cell receptor beta chains from one sample in a study of T cell responses to AZD1222 COVID-19 vaccine. Assay: immunoSEQ multiplex PCR; the TCRdb copy retains only in-frame clones and omits some. The data show 120,000 or so clones, more than 70% seen once. The sequences come from peripheral blood, collected on day 0 of AZD1222 vaccination. The receptor set was obtained from an adult in good health. The CDR3 runs from the conserved cysteine through the conserved F or W. Each record gives: clone size, D gene, J gene, V gene, CDR3 DNA, CDR3 protein. A D gene is named only where the DNA matches it firmly. The size field is filled for only some rows; it gives once, few, many or a size class.

abundance: NA
d_gene: NA
j_gene: TRBJ1-4
v_gene: TRBV7-2
CDR3nt: TGTGCCAGCAGCTCGACACAGGGTCGCGAAAAACTGTTTTTT
CDR3aa: CASSSTQGREKLFF

abundance: NA
d_gene: NA
j_gene: TRBJ1-2
v_gene: TRBV5-1
CDR3nt: TGCGCCAGCAGCTTGACTCCAGGTTACTATGGCTACACCTTC
CDR3aa: CASSLTPGYYGYTF

abundance: NA
d_gene: NA
j_gene: TRBJ2-5
v_gene: TRBV5-8
CDR3nt: TGTGCCAGCAGCTCGGGACTCAGAGAGACCCAGTACTTC
CDR3aa: CASSSGLRETQYF

abundance: NA
d_gene: TRBD2
j_gene: TRBJ2-1
v_gene: TRBV7-8
CDR3nt: TGTGCCAGCAGCTTAGATGAGCGGGAGCGACCCTACAATGAGCAGTTCTTC
CDR3aa: CASSLDERERPYNEQFF

abundance: NA
d_gene: TRBD2
j_gene: TRBJ2-1
v_gene: TRBV6-6
CDR3nt: TGTGCCAGCAGTTACCCGGCTAGCGGTCCCTACAATGAGCAGTTCTTC
CDR3aa: CASSYPASGPYNEQFF

abundance: NA
d_gene: NA
j_gene: TRBJ2-7
v_gene: TRBV11-1
CDR3nt: TGTGCCAGCAGCAGCCCCTGGGCCAGCTCCTACGAGCAGTACTTC
CDR3aa: CASSSPWASSYEQYF

abundance: NA
d_gene: NA
j_gene: TRBJ1-1
v_gene: TRBV7-8
CDR3nt: TGTGCCAGCAGCTTAGCGCAGGGGCAGACCACTGAAGCTTTCTTT
CDR3aa: CASSLAQGQTTEAFF

abundance: NA
d_gene: TRBD2
j_gene: TRBJ2-7
v_gene: TRBV28
CDR3nt: TGTGCCAGCAGAGGGACTACCACCTACGAGCAGTACTTC
CDR3aa: CASRGTTTYEQYF

abundance: NA
d_gene: TRBD1
j_gene: TRBJ1-1
v_gene: TRBV29-1
CDR3nt: TGCAGCGTCGGGACAGGGGGAGCTTTCTTT
CDR3aa: CSVGTGGAFF

abundance: NA
d_gene: NA
j_gene: TRBJ2-1
v_gene: TRBV19
CDR3nt: TGTGCCAGTAGTATAGCCCCCATCCGCAAGGTGAATGAGCAGTTCTTC
CDR3aa: CASSIAPIRKVNEQFF

abundance: NA
d_gene: NA
j_gene: TRBJ1-1
v_gene: TRBV29-1
CDR3nt: TGCAGCGTTGGATTCCAGAACACTGAAGCTTTCTTT
CDR3aa: CSVGFQNTEAFF

abundance: NA
d_gene: TRBD1
j_gene: TRBJ2-7
v_gene: TRBV11-1
CDR3nt: TGTGCCAGCAGCTCCGGACAGGGGAGCTCCTACGAGCAGTACTTC
CDR3aa: CASSSGQGSSYEQYF

abundance: NA
d_gene: TRBD2
j_gene: TRBJ2-1
v_gene: TRBV7-8
CDR3nt: TGTGCCAGCACTACGACTAGCGGGACCTATGAGCAGTTCTTC
CDR3aa: CASTTTSGTYEQFF

abundance: NA
d_gene: NA
j_gene: TRBJ1-5
v_gene: TRBV24-1
CDR3nt: TGTGCCACTAGCCGCGACAGTGTACGCCAGCCCCAGCATTTT
CDR3aa: CATSRDSVRQPQHF

abundance: NA
d_gene: NA
j_gene: TRBJ1-1
v_gene: TRBV19
CDR3nt: TGTGCCAGTAGCATTAACCGGAACACTGAAGCTTTCTTT
CDR3aa: CASSINRNTEAFF

abundance: NA
d_gene: NA
j_gene: TRBJ1-6
v_gene: TRBV25-1
CDR3nt: TGTGCCAGCAGTTGGTACGGGCGTAATTCACCCCTCCACTTT
CDR3aa: CASSWYGRNSPLHF

abundance: NA
d_gene: TRBD1
j_gene: TRBJ1-2
v_gene: TRBV29-1
CDR3nt: TGCAGCGTGGAGACAGGGTATGGCTACACCTTC
CDR3aa: CSVETGYGYTF

abundance: NA
d_gene: NA
j_gene: TRBJ2-5
v_gene: TRBV6-2/TRBV6-3
CDR3nt: TGTGCCAGCAGTTACGGCGGGACCGTACAAGAGACCCAGTACTTC
CDR3aa: CASSYGGTVQETQYF

abundance: once
d_gene: TRBD1
j_gene: TRBJ1-4
v_gene: TRBV9
CDR3nt: TGTGCCAGCAGCCCCGGGACAGGGGGCGAAAAACTGTTTTTT
CDR3aa: CASSPGTGGEKLFF

abundance: NA
d_gene: NA
j_gene: TRBJ1-1
v_gene: TRBV21-1
CDR3nt: TGTGCCAGCAGCAACCTAAACACTGAAGCTTTCTTT
CDR3aa: CASSNLNTEAFF

abundance: NA
d_gene: NA
j_gene: TRBJ2-4
v_gene: TRBV4-2
CDR3nt: TGTGCCAGCAGCCAAGAGGGCAGCTTCAAAAACATTCAGTACTTC
CDR3aa: CASSQEGSFKNIQYF

abundance: few
d_gene: NA
j_gene: TRBJ1-2
v_gene: TRBV7-9
CDR3nt: TGTGCCAGCAGCGACCAATCAGGGTACTATGGCTACACCTTC
CDR3aa: CASSDQSGYYGYTF

abundance: NA
d_gene: NA
j_gene: TRBJ1-5
v_gene: TRBV7-9
CDR3nt: TGTGCCAGCAGCACCGGGAGGTATAGCAATCAGCCCCAGCATTTT
CDR3aa: CASSTGRYSNQPQHF

abundance: NA
d_gene: NA
j_gene: TRBJ2-1
v_gene: TRBV27
CDR3nt: TGTGCCAGCAGCATTGACAGGTACAATGAGCAGTTCTTC
CDR3aa: CASSIDRYNEQFF

abundance: few
d_gene: NA
j_gene: TRBJ2-7
v_gene: TRBV27
CDR3nt: TGTGCCAGCAGGTACCTACTTGGTTCCTACGAGCAGTACTTC
CDR3aa: CASRYLLGSYEQYF

abundance: NA
d_gene: NA
j_gene: TRBJ2-1
v_gene: TRBV29-1
CDR3nt: TGCAGCGTTGAATTACGGGATATAGGTTATGAGCAGTTCTTC
CDR3aa: CSVELRDIGYEQFF

abundance: once
d_gene: NA
j_gene: TRBJ1-2
v_gene: TRBV4-3
CDR3nt: TGCGCCAGCAGCCCTCAACGGGGGGCCGACTATGGCTACACCTTC
CDR3aa: CASSPQRGADYGYTF

abundance: NA
d_gene: TRBD1
j_gene: TRBJ1-6
v_gene: TRBV13
CDR3nt: TGTGCCAGCAGCCCGCGACAGGGCCACTCATCACCCCTCCACTTT
CDR3aa: CASSPRQGHSSPLHF

abundance: NA
d_gene: NA
j_gene: TRBJ2-1
v_gene: TRBV7-3
CDR3nt: TGTGCCAGCAGCTTCTTGAGTTCCCCTTACAATGAGCAGTTCTTC
CDR3aa: CASSFLSSPYNEQFF

abundance: NA
d_gene: NA
j_gene: TRBJ2-7
v_gene: TRBV30
CDR3nt: TGTGCCTGGAGCGACAGAAGCTCCTACGAGCAGTACTTC
CDR3aa: CAWSDRSSYEQYF

abundance: NA
d_gene: TRBD1
j_gene: TRBJ2-3
v_gene: TRBV12-5
CDR3nt: TGTGCTAGTGGTTTTGGTACCAAGGACAGGGAACTCACAGATACGCAGTATTTT
CDR3aa: CASGFGTKDRELTDTQYF

abundance: NA
d_gene: NA
j_gene: TRBJ1-2
v_gene: TRBV3-1/TRBV3-2
CDR3nt: TGTGCCAGCAGCATACGACAGTTTGGCTACACCTTC
CDR3aa: CASSIRQFGYTF

abundance: NA
d_gene: NA
j_gene: TRBJ2-5
v_gene: TRBV19
CDR3nt: TGTGCCAGTAGTGTTAGCCCAGGGTTCCAAGAGACCCAGTACTTC
CDR3aa: CASSVSPGFQETQYF

abundance: NA
d_gene: NA
j_gene: TRBJ2-1
v_gene: TRBV7-3
CDR3nt: TGTGCCAGCAGCCTCGGGACTGGCTACTACAATGAGCAGTTCTTC
CDR3aa: CASSLGTGYYNEQFF

abundance: NA
d_gene: NA
j_gene: TRBJ2-7
v_gene: TRBV9
CDR3nt: TGTGCCAGCAGCGTACGTTCCGTAAGCTCCTACGAGCAGTACTTC
CDR3aa: CASSVRSVSSYEQYF

abundance: few
d_gene: NA
j_gene: TRBJ2-7
v_gene: TRBV13
CDR3nt: TGTGCCAGCAGCTTAGTTTGGGCCTCCTACGAGCAGTACTTC
CDR3aa: CASSLVWASYEQYF

abundance: NA
d_gene: NA
j_gene: TRBJ2-7
v_gene: TRBV6-1
CDR3nt: TGTGCCAGCAGTGACGCCACTCCGAACAGGGACTCCTACGAGCAGTACTTC
CDR3aa: CASSDATPNRDSYEQYF

abundance: NA
d_gene: TRBD1
j_gene: TRBJ1-2
v_gene: TRBV5-6
CDR3nt: TGTGCCAGCAGCTTGGTTGGGGGGACAGGGGATTCCGGTGGCTACACCTTC
CDR3aa: CASSLVGGTGDSGGYTF

abundance: NA
d_gene: NA
j_gene: TRBJ1-2
v_gene: TRBV6-2/TRBV6-3
CDR3nt: TGTGCCAGCAGTCACCTCGGGGAGAGGGCCTATGGCTACACCTTC
CDR3aa: CASSHLGERAYGYTF

abundance: NA
d_gene: NA
j_gene: TRBJ2-2
v_gene: TRBV5-4
CDR3nt: TGTGCCAGCAGCTTGTGGGTTCGGGGCGGGAAGATAAGAACCGGGGAGCTGTTTTTT
CDR3aa: CASSLWVRGGKIRTGELFF

abundance: once
d_gene: TRBD1
j_gene: TRBJ1-1
v_gene: TRBV5-4
CDR3nt: TGTGCCAGCAGCGAATTGGACAGGATGAACACTGAAGCTTTCTTT
CDR3aa: CASSELDRMNTEAFF

abundance: NA
d_gene: NA
j_gene: TRBJ2-7
v_gene: TRBV5-4
CDR3nt: TGTGCCAGCAGCCTAGAGGACTACGAGCAGTACTTC
CDR3aa: CASSLEDYEQYF